The T cell receptor (beta chain) described here comes from a study of CD8+CD57+ T cells in acquired aplastic anemia. All sequencing subjects had displayed CD8+CD57+ cell expansion on flow cytometry. Severe acquired aplastic anemia was present in all patients. Therapy had not been given to patients before blood sampling. As to this clonotype: Its antigen is not identified.

CDR3 and TCR beta VDJ profiling relied on a genomic DNA template. Using its own MiXCR run on the reads, TCRdb lists one record per CDR3 protein. This table has fewer than 250,000 distinct CDR3 sequences, approximately 50% appearing once. Notes on the study in general: Patients were compared with controls for CD8+ Simpson's diversity, and no significant difference emerged. Between patients and controls, about 31 CD8+ CDR3 sequences were found in common.

The CDR3 loop spans 15 amino acids. J lost 6 bases, V lost 6 bases, and 9 bases had no gene match. The gene calls are TRBV12-3 or TRBV12-4 and TRBJ2-3; TRBD1 matches at 10 bases. The specimen sequenced was sorted CD4+, CD8+, or CD8+CD57+ T cells (not recorded which) from PBMCs. The sequence was obtained from a human donor with aplastic anemia. The CDR3 DNA reads as TGTGCCAGCAGGGCGACAGGGGGCTTGGGGGATACGCAGTATTTT. Residues: CASRATGGLGDTQYF.